This T cell receptor (beta chain) was sequenced for a study of cytomegalovirus exposure and HLA in healthy donors. The V gene's germline CDR1 is SGHRS and CDR2 YFSETQ. J gave up 0 bases and V 4 bases, and 3 bases lay outside the gene matches. CDR3 size: 15 residues. The primer mix had 60 Vbeta and 13 Jbeta primers. Clones were sequenced by immunoSEQ multiplex PCR, and TCRdb holds only the in-frame ones, with some missing. This table has some 180,000 clones, roughly 70% appearing once. The sequenced sample consisted of PBMCs. The rearrangement joins TRBV5-1 to TRBJ2-3, with 9 bases lining up with TRBD1. The receptor was derived from a woman aged 25 to 39 in good health and CMV-seronegative. In DNA form, the CDR3 reads TGCGCCAGCAGCACCGGACAGGGGAGCACAGATACGCAGTATTTT. Translated, it gives CASSTGQGSTDTQYF.